This TCR beta chain was documented in a study of blood T cell repertoires in COVID-19. Study-wide background: Italy, Spain and the United States were the sources of the convalescent and acute COVID-19 samples. PBMCs, B-cell-depleted T cells, or T cells were the source of the cDNA or gDNA that made up the material.

The germline V gene encodes CDR1 LGHNA and CDR2 YSLEER. Trimming cost V 1 base and J 5 bases; bases outside gene matches: 5. CDR3 length equals 15 residues. Source study methods: For nucleated cells, counts were estimated from reference gene primer amplification. TCRdb's copy holds only in-frame clones and misses some; the assay was immunoSEQ multiplex PCR. V and J calls and clone size are given by that table; D and trimming were obtained from the DNA. The data contain about 280,000 clones, 88% of them seen just once; the ten biggest clones take up 9% to 9.5%. The receptor's source is a man aged 18 to 29 with active or convalescent COVID-19. The sample was peripheral blood. The chain employs TRBV4-3 and TRBJ2-5; 9 bases are shared with TRBD2. In DNA, the CDR3 is TGCGCCAGCAGCCAAGGGACTAGCGCCGGGGAGACCCAGTACTTC. Its protein is CASSQGTSAGETQYF.